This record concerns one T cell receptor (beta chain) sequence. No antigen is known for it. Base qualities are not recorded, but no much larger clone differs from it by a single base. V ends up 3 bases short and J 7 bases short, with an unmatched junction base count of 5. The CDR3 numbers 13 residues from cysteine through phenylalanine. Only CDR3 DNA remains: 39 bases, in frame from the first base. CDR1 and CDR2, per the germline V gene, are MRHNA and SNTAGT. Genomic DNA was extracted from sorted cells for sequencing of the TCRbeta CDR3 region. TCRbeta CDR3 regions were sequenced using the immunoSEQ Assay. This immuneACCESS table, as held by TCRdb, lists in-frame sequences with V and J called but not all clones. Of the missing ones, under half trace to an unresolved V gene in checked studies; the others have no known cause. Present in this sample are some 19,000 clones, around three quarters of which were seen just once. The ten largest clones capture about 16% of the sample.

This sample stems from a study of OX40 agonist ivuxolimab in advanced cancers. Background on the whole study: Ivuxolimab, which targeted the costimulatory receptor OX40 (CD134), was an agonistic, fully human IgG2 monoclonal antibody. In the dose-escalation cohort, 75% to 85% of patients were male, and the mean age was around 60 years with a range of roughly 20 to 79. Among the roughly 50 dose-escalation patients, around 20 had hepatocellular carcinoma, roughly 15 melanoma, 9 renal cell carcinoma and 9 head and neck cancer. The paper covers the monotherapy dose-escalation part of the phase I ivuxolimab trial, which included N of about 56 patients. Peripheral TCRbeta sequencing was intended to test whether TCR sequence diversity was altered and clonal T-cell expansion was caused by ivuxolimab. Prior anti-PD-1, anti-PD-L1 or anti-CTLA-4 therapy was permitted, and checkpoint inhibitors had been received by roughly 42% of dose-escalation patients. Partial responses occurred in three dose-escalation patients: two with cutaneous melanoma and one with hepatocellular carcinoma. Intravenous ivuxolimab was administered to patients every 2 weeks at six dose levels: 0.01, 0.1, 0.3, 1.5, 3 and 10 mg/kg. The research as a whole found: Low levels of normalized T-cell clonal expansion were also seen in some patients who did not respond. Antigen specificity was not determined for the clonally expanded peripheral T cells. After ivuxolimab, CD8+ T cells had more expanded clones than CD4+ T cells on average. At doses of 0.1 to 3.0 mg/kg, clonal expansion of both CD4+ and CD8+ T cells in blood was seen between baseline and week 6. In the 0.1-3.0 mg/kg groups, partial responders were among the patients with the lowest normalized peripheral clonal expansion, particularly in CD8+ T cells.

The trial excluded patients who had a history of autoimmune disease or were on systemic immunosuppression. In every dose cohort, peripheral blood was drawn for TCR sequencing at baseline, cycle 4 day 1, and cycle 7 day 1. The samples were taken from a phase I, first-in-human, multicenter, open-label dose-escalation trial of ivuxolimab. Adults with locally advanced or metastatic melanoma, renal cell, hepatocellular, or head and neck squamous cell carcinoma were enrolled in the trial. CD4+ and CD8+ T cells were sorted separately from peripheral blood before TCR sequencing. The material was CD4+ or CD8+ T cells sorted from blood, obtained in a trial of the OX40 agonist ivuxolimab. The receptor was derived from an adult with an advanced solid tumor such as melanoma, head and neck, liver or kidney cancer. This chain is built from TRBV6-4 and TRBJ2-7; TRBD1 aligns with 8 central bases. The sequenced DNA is TGTGCCAGCAGTGAACAACAGGGGGGAGAGCAGTACTTC. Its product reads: CASSEQQGGEQYF.